The 7 T cell receptor beta chains below were found in one sample sequenced in a study of blood T cell repertoires in COVID-19. Generated by immunoSEQ multiplex PCR, the TCRdb table keeps only in-frame clones and is missing some. The profile shows tens of thousands of clones, 85% of them singletons. The specimen was peripheral blood. These receptors were taken from a man older than 75 with acute or convalescent COVID-19.

This clone has a single count. The chain has TRBV10-3 and TRBJ2-5; 9 nucleotides agree with TRBD1. V lost 10 bases, J lost 6 bases, and 9 bases stayed unmatched. The CDR3 is 13 residues long. CDR1 and CDR2 (germline): ENHRY, SYGVKD. Written as DNA, the CDR3 is TGTGCCACCTGGAAAGGACAGGGGCAGACCCAGTACTTC. Protein sequence: CATWKGQGQTQYF.

J is TRBJ1-5 and V is TRBV19; perhaps TRBD1 as D (5 bases). The V end lost 3 bases, the J end lost 7 bases, and 16 bases lay between the germline ends. This CDR3 contains 15 residues. Per the germline V gene, CDR1 is LNHDA and CDR2 is SQIVND (reference sequence). The CDR3 loop reads CASSISSTVAQPQHF. In DNA, the CDR3 is TGTGCCAGTAGTATCTCTTCGACAGTTGCCCAGCCCCAGCATTTT.

The chain joins TRBV7-2 to TRBJ2-2; D gene unclear. Germline V gene lookup returns CDR1 SGHTA and CDR2 FQGNSA. The CDR3 consists of 15 residues. Trimming removed 1 base at V and 2 bases at J, with 8 bases between. CDR3 bases: TGTGCCAGCAGCTTAGTTCCTGTAAACACCGGGGAGCTGTTTTTT. Protein: CASSLVPVNTGELFF. Together with reference TRBV7-2 and TRBJ2-2, the CDR3 gives the full variable domain: GAGVSQSPSNKVTEKGKDVELRCDPISGHTALYWYRQSLGQGLEFLIYFQGNSAPDKSGLPSDRFSAERTGGSVSTLTIQRTQQEDSAVYLCASSLVPVNTGELFFGEGSRLTVL.

V and J are TRBV7-3 and TRBJ2-2; 8 bases line up with TRBD2. Germline trimming cut 1 base from V and 7 bases from J; bases unmatched to any gene: 2. CDR1 SGHTA and CDR2 FQGTGA come from the germline V gene. The CDR3 extends over 14 amino acids. The CDR3 reads CASSLNAGGGELFF. The CDR3 coding sequence is TGTGCCAGCAGCTTAAACGCGGGGGGCGGGGAGCTGTTTTTT. The complete variable domain, with remaining parts taken from reference TRBV7-3 and TRBJ2-2, reads GAGVSQTPSNKVTEKGKYVELRCDPISGHTALYWYRQSLGQGPEFLIYFQGTGAADDSGLPNDRFFAVRPEGSVSTLKIQRTERGDSAVYLCASSLNAGGGELFFGEGSRLTVL.

This chain connects TRBV6-2 or TRBV6-3 to TRBJ2-1, with TRBD2 identical over 9 bases. The CDR3 sequence is 18 residues long. V was clipped by 0 bases and J by 9 bases; unmatched bases: 15. Germline-derived CDR1 and CDR2 are MNHEY and SVGEGT. CDR3 in amino acids: CASSYSPYASGRIAEQFF. The CDR3 region has the DNA TGTGCCAGCAGTTACTCTCCCTATGCAAGCGGGAGGATCGCTGAGCAGTTCTTC.

This chain uses TRBV29-1 with TRBJ2-1; D perhaps matches TRBD2 (6 bases). CDR1 is SQVTM and CDR2 is ANQGSEA in the germline V gene. The CDR3 has 15 residues. Between the trimmed V and J ends, which lost 2 bases and 4 bases, there was a span of 15 bases. CDR3 nucleotides: TGCAGCGTTGAACCGCGGAGGGCCAGGTACAATGAGCAGTTCTTC. Encoded protein: CSVEPRRARYNEQFF.

The rearrangement links TRBV7-2 to TRBJ1-2; tentative D call: TRBD1 (5 bases). V gave up 4 bases and J gave up 3 bases, with 15 bases separating them. The CDR3 is 15 residues long. Germline V gene lookup returns CDR1 SGHTA and CDR2 FQGNSA. CDR3 in amino acids: CASSSPGDRDYGYTF. The CDR3 DNA sequence: TGTGCCAGCAGCTCCCCGGGGGATCGGGACTATGGCTACACCTTC.